Shown below are 30 T cell receptor beta chains from a single sample sequenced in a study of Ad26.COV2.S vaccination and SARS-CoV-2 variants. The treatment denotes: roughly 18 received Ad26.COV2.S at low or high dose, single or two shots; a few received placebo; per-sample allocation not given. Samples were taken on day 63 after the first vaccine or placebo injection. This table comes from immunoSEQ multiplex PCR, and its TCRdb copy is limited to in-frame clones, with some not included. The sample holds about 480,000 clones, 87% seen once. The starting material was peripheral blood, obtained in a trial of Ad26.COV2.S vaccine versus placebo. The origin of the receptors is a person between 18 and 59 years old who received the Ad26.COV2.S COVID-19 vaccine or a placebo.

J is TRBJ2-7 and V is TRBV28; the D gene is possibly TRBD2 (7 bases). The germline V gene has CDR1 MDHEN and CDR2 SYDVKM. Between the trimmed V and J ends, which lost 8 bases and 0 bases, there was a span of 14 bases. The CDR3 is 14 amino acids. The CDR3 nucleotides read TGTGCCAGCTGGGGGCTAGCGGACTCCTACGAGCAGTACTTC. It specifies CASWGLADSYEQYF.

The V gene is TRBV5-6, the J gene TRBJ1-6; D unresolved. Per germline, CDR1 SGHDT and CDR2 YYEEEE. V lost 4 bases and J lost 8, with 13 bases in between. This CDR3 has 14 residues. CDR3 residues: CASSGQRRDSPLHF. As DNA, the CDR3 is TGTGCCAGCAGCGGGCAGCGGAGGGATTCACCCCTCCACTTT.

The J gene is TRBJ2-7, the V gene TRBV9, with no clear D. Germline CDR1 and CDR2: SGDLS and YYNGEE. This CDR3 region has 15 residues. V shed 0 bases and J shed 2 bases, with 12 bases lying between them. The CDR3 is CASSVGPGLTYEQYF. CDR3 sequence (DNA): TGTGCCAGCAGCGTAGGCCCAGGTCTGACCTACGAGCAGTACTTC.

The chain couples TRBV18 to TRBJ2-5; D is unclear. This CDR3 is 14 amino acids long. Germline V gene lookup returns CDR1 KGHSH and CDR2 LQKENI. Trimming removed 4 bases from V and 5 bases from J, with 14 bases in between. The CDR3 sequence: CASSLGSMAETQYF. CDR3 bases: TGTGCCAGCTCACTGGGTTCCATGGCGGAGACCCAGTACTTC.

The CDR3 DNA reads TGTGCCAGCAGCCGAGTACCTTTGGCAACAGATACGCAGTATTTT. Translated, it gives CASSRVPLATDTQYF. This sequence joins TRBV7-8 and TRBJ2-3; D is uncertain. Germline loops: CDR1 SGHVS, CDR2 FQNEAQ. Trimming pared 5 bases from V and 3 bases from J, leaving 15 bases between. CDR3 size: 15 residues.

A word on this clone: This same CDR3 is encoded by further DNA sequences in the sample. CDR3 nucleotides: TGTGCCAGCAGTTACTCGATTAACTATGGCTACACCTTC. Translating it yields CASSYSINYGYTF. V usage is TRBV6-5 and J usage is TRBJ1-2, with D unclear. Between the trimmed V and J ends, which lost 0 bases and 1 base, there was a span of 3 bases. The CDR3 contains 13 residues. Per germline, CDR1 MNHEY and CDR2 SVGAGI.

The chain carries TRBV27 and TRBJ1-4, with no clear D. With 2 bases removed from V and 4 bases from J, the gap between germline ends came to 14 bases. The CDR3 sequence is 16 residues long. CDR1 is MNHEY, CDR2 SMNVEV, per germline (reference sequence). The CDR3: CASSLRPQMGNEKLFF. In nucleotides, the CDR3 is TGTGCCAGCAGTTTACGTCCCCAGATGGGTAATGAAAAACTGTTTTTT.

This clone was observed a few times. V usage is TRBV21-1 and J usage is TRBJ1-2. TRBV21-1 has pseudogene status. The CDR3 loop spans 15 amino acids. CDR3 residues: CASSPRDFLDYGYTF. DNA for the CDR3: TGTGCCAGCAGCCCCCGGGACTTCCTCGACTATGGCTACACCTTC.

This clone was found once. The chain has TRBV7-8 and TRBJ1-5; D is possibly TRBD1 (5 bases). The CDR3 spans 14 residues. V gave up 0 bases and J gave up 6 bases, with 9 bases separating them. Germline CDR1 is SGHVS and CDR2 is FQNEAQ. This CDR3 is CASSLAGAGQPQHF. For the CDR3, the DNA is TGTGCCAGCAGCTTAGCAGGGGCCGGTCAGCCCCAGCATTTT.

CDR3: CASSTIAGQLETQYF. In nucleotides, the CDR3 is TGTGCCAGTAGCACAATCGCGGGACAGTTGGAGACCCAGTACTTC. V usage is TRBV19 and J usage is TRBJ2-5; D may be TRBD1 (7 bases). V was pared by 6 bases and J by 5 bases, with 19 bases between. The CDR3 is 15 amino acids. The germline V gene encodes CDR1 LNHDA and CDR2 SQIVND (reference sequence).

The CDR3, as DNA: TGTGCCACCAGTGATCGGGACAGGGGCTCTGAAGCTTTCTTT. Residues: CATSDRDRGSEAFF. The rearrangement joins TRBV24-1 to TRBJ1-1; TRBD1 matches 10 bases. The V and J ends lost 3 bases and 6 bases, in that order; junction bases with no gene match: 3. This CDR3 region has 14 residues. Per germline, CDR1 KGHDR and CDR2 SFDVKD.

V and J are TRBV13 and TRBJ1-5; D possibly corresponds to TRBD1 (6 bases). Germline V gene data show CDR1 as PRHDT and CDR2 as FYEKMQ (reference sequence). The CDR3 extends over 13 amino acids. V shed 5 bases and J shed 4 bases, with 9 bases lying between them. CDR3 in amino acids: CASSLDRNQPQHF. The CDR3 DNA reads TGTGCCAGCAGCCTCGACAGGAATCAGCCCCAGCATTTT.

This chain connects TRBV11-2 to TRBJ1-4; D remains ambiguous. Between the trimmed V and J ends, which lost 2 bases and 3 bases, there was a span of 7 bases. CDR3 size: 14 residues. The germline V gene encodes CDR1 SGHAT and CDR2 FQNNGV. The CDR3 region is CASSLWQPNEKLFF. In DNA, the CDR3 is TGTGCCAGCAGCTTATGGCAGCCTAATGAAAAACTGTTTTTT.

The V call is TRBV19, the J call TRBJ2-1; the D is unclear. Germline V gene lookup returns CDR1 LNHDA and CDR2 SQIVND (reference sequence). The CDR3 is 15 amino acids. The germline V and J ends were trimmed by 3 bases and 2 bases, with 11 bases remaining between them. This chain's CDR3 is CASSIETSTYNEQFF. CDR3 DNA: TGTGCCAGTAGTATTGAGACATCCACCTACAATGAGCAGTTCTTC.

V and J are TRBV9 and TRBJ2-7, with D possibly TRBD2 on 6 matching bases. Germline V CDR1 and CDR2: SGDLS, YYNGEE. The length of the CDR3 is 16 residues. V lost 4 bases and J lost 2, with 19 bases in between. The CDR3 DNA is TGTGCCAGCAGCCCATCGCCCGGGACTGAAGCCTACGAGCAGTACTTC. Translation gives CASSPSPGTEAYEQYF.

This clone came up a few times. CDR3 region: CASTNRVGYGYTF. The CDR3 bases are TGTGCCAGCACCAACAGGGTCGGCTATGGCTACACCTTC. The gene calls are TRBV12-3 or TRBV12-4 and TRBJ1-2, with D possibly matching TRBD1 (6 bases). The CDR3 contains 13 residues. V was trimmed by 7 bases and J by 4 bases, leaving 13 bases between them.

The J gene is TRBJ2-4, the V gene TRBV6-2 or TRBV6-3; TRBD1 might be the D (5 bases). Germline CDR1 reads MNHEY; CDR2 reads SVGEGT. The CDR3 length is 18 residues. The V and J ends lost 5 bases and 0 bases respectively, with 20 bases between them. The CDR3 DNA sequence: TGTGCCAGCAGTCCCGGACACCCCCGAACGCTAGCCAAAAACATTCAGTACTTC. Its protein product is CASSPGHPRTLAKNIQYF.

V is TRBV4-3 and J is TRBJ1-5; TRBD1 matches 9 bases. Germline loops: CDR1 LGHNA, CDR2 YSLEER. This CDR3 contains 18 residues. V gave up 3 bases and J gave up 6 bases; unmatched junction bases: 15. CDR3 bases: TGCGCCAGCAGCCAGACCGCCCCGACAGGGGGGTCAAGTCAGCCCCAGCATTTT. It yields the protein CASSQTAPTGGSSQPQHF.

The chain joins TRBV5-6 to TRBJ2-7; D unresolved. Trimming removed 4 bases at V and 2 bases at J, with 13 bases between. CDR1 is SGHDT, CDR2 YYEEEE, per germline. The CDR3 loop spans 14 amino acids. The chain's CDR3 is CASSPTDVAYEQYF. CDR3 DNA sequence: TGTGCCAGCAGCCCGACCGACGTAGCCTACGAGCAGTACTTC.

Turning to this clone: Other nucleotide sequences from this sample produce the same CDR3. This sequence joins TRBV30 and TRBJ1-4, with a possible D match to TRBD1 (5 bases). Trimming shortened V by 0 bases and J by 8 bases, and 7 bases separated the two germline ends. The CDR3 is made up of 12 amino acids. Germline CDR1 and CDR2: GTSNPN and SVGIG (reference sequence). CDR3 bases: TGTGCCTGGAGTGTAGGGGCCGAAAAACTGTTTTTT. It encodes CAWSVGAEKLFF.

This sequence joins TRBV4-1 and TRBJ1-2, with 8 bases matching TRBD1. The CDR3 consists of 14 residues. Germline V CDR1 and CDR2: MGHRA, YSYEKL. The V gene end was trimmed by 5 bases and the J gene end by 8 bases; junction bases not matched to a gene: 10. CDR3 nucleotide sequence: TGCGCCAGCAGCTTCCGACAGGGGCAGAAGGGCTACACCTTC. This encodes CASSFRQGQKGYTF.

The CDR3 here is CASSVAPTGLYEQYF. The CDR3 nucleotides are TGTGCCAGCAGCGTAGCCCCTACCGGGCTCTACGAGCAGTACTTC. The chain joins TRBV9 to TRBJ2-7; D unclear. The CDR3 is 15 residues long. The germline gives CDR1 SGDLS, CDR2 YYNGEE. The V gene lost 0 bases and the J gene lost 3 bases, with 13 bases spanning the gap.

The J gene is TRBJ2-1, the V gene TRBV5-1; 7 bases map to TRBD1. The V gene's germline CDR1 is SGHRS and CDR2 YFSETQ. With 5 bases clipped from V and 4 bases from J, the junction kept 12 bases outside the gene matches. This CDR3 has 16 residues. The DNA of the CDR3 is TGCGCCAGCAGTTCAATCCCCGGGACAGCATACAATGAGCAGTTCTTC. Residues: CASSSIPGTAYNEQFF.

The chain links TRBV20-1 to TRBJ2-7; 7 bases match TRBD2. Trimming removed 3 bases from V and 0 bases from J; junction bases left unmatched: 8. The CDR3 contains 15 residues. Germline-derived CDR1 and CDR2 are DFQATT and SNEGSKA (reference sequence). CDR3 loop: CSASNREVSSYEQYF. CDR3 DNA sequence: TGCAGTGCTAGTAACCGGGAGGTCAGCTCCTACGAGCAGTACTTC.

The V gene is TRBV5-1, the J gene TRBJ2-2, with no clear D. The length of the CDR3 is 13 residues. Germline lookup yields CDR1 SGHRS and CDR2 YFSETQ. Trimming left V 2 bases short and J 10 bases short, with 12 bases between. The CDR3 is CASSLSFSAELFF. As DNA, the CDR3 is TGCGCCAGCAGCTTATCATTTTCGGCGGAGCTGTTTTTT.

The rearrangement uses TRBV24-1 and TRBJ2-5; TRBD1 aligns across 10 bases. This CDR3 is 13 amino acids long. V lost 7 bases, J lost 3 bases, and 1 base stayed unmatched. Per the germline V gene, CDR1 is KGHDR and CDR2 is SFDVKD. The CDR3 spells CATRGTGEETQYF. CDR3 sequence (DNA): TGTGCCACCAGGGGGACAGGGGAAGAGACCCAGTACTTC.

The CDR3 sequence is CASSLPRGGGNTGELFF. DNA for the CDR3: TGTGCCAGCAGCCTACCTCGGGGAGGGGGGAACACCGGGGAGCTGTTTTTT. This chain joins TRBV11-3 and TRBJ2-2; tentatively, D is TRBD2 (7 bases). The germline V and J ends were trimmed by 5 bases and 1 base, with 17 bases remaining between them. CDR1 is SGHNT and CDR2 is YENEEA in the germline V gene. There are 17 residues in the CDR3.

This clone was seen a few times. The chain carries TRBV9 and TRBJ2-1; D assignment may be TRBD1 or TRBD2 (5 bases each). This CDR3 is built from 14 residues. V lost 5 bases and J 7 bases, leaving 16 bases between the germline ends. The germline CDR1 and CDR2 sequences are SGDLS and YYNGEE. CDR3 bases: TGTGCCAGCAGTGTCGTTTTAGGGGAGAATGAGCAGTTCTTC. Residues: CASSVVLGENEQFF.

The chain carries TRBV21-1 and TRBJ2-7; TRBD1 is the table's D call and was not checked against the DNA. TRBV21-1 is a documented pseudogene. The CDR3 extends over 19 amino acids. CDR3: CASSDPQVLRGQGDDEQYF. CDR3 nucleotide sequence: TGTGCCAGCAGCGACCCCCAGGTCCTCCGGGGCCAGGGGGACGACGAGCAGTACTTC.

This clone has only a few counts. This chain uses TRBV5-5 with TRBJ1-2; D is uncertain. This CDR3 has 13 residues. V dropped 3 bases and J dropped 3 bases, with 9 bases sitting between them. Per the germline V gene, CDR1 is SGHKS and CDR2 is YYEKEE (reference sequence). The CDR3 DNA reads as TGTGCCAGCAGCTCTGACGGCTACTATGGCTACACCTTC. Translation: CASSSDGYYGYTF. Looking up the rest from reference TRBV5-5 and TRBJ1-2 gives the full variable domain: DAGVTQSPTHLIKTRGQQVTLRCSPISGHKSVSWYQQVLGQGPQFIFQYYEKEERGRGNFPDRFSARQFPNYSSELNVNALLLGDSALYLCASSSDGYYGYTFGSGTRLTVV.